The next 28 T cell receptor beta chains were all read from a single sample in a study of blood T cell repertoires in COVID-19 (dated by TCRdb to about 2020). The library was prepared using the immunoSEQ multiplex PCR assay. TCRdb holds this immuneACCESS table with in-frame rearrangements only. Some clones are missing; in checked studies, unresolved V genes explain under half, and the rest has no known cause. The sample includes 200,000 to 250,000 clones, with more than 80% observed a single time. Together, the top ten hold 2% to 3% of the sample. The sequenced sample consisted of peripheral blood. These receptors originate from a man between 25 and 39 years old with COVID-19, enrolled during active disease.

This clone was detected once. This chain links TRBV6-6 with TRBJ1-1; possible D gene TRBD1, 5 bases. Between the trimmed V and J ends, which lost 4 bases and 1 base, there was a span of 16 bases. Germline V gene lookup returns CDR1 MNHNY and CDR2 SVGAGI (reference sequence). This CDR3 spans 16 amino acids. CDR3 in amino acids: CASSSPPDRKNTEAFF. CDR3 in DNA: TGTGCCAGCAGTTCCCCCCCCGACAGAAAGAACACTGAAGCTTTCTTT.

This clone has more than one count but fewer than ten. This sequence joins TRBV6-5 and TRBJ1-2; no firm D call. Looked up from germline, CDR1 is MNHEY and CDR2 is SVGAGI. Trimming took 5 bases from V and 3 from J, leaving 7 bases between them. The CDR3 has 12 residues. CDR3 DNA sequence: TGTGCCAGCAGTACGGGTTACTATGGCTACACCTTC. It translates to CASSTGYYGYTF.

The V gene is TRBV2, the J gene TRBJ1-6; TRBD1 agrees at 9 bases. The ends lost 5 bases at V and 1 base at J; junction bases unmatched: 6. This CDR3 is built from 17 residues. From germline, CDR1 is SNHLY and CDR2 FYNNEI. The CDR3 region is CASSPGQGVSYNSPLHF. The DNA of the CDR3 is TGTGCCAGCAGTCCGGGACAGGGCGTTTCCTATAATTCACCCCTCCACTTT.

This clone has just a few counts. This chain joins TRBV19 and TRBJ1-1; D may be TRBD1 (6 bases). This CDR3 is 15 amino acids long. V was pared by 4 bases and J by 2 bases, with 14 bases between. The germline CDR1 and CDR2 sequences are LNHDA and SQIVND (reference sequence). The CDR3 DNA sequence: TGTGCCAGTAGTACCTTGATCAGGGGAAACACTGAAGCTTTCTTT. Protein product: CASSTLIRGNTEAFF.

The chain uses TRBV6-2 or TRBV6-3 and TRBJ2-1; perhaps TRBD2 as D (5 bases). CDR1 is MNHEY and CDR2 is SVGEGT in the germline V gene. This CDR3 spans 14 amino acids. Deletions cut 2 bases from V and 9 bases from J, with 14 bases between. CDR3 in amino acids: CASSYRQQRAEQFF. In DNA, the CDR3 is TGTGCCAGCAGTTACCGACAACAGAGGGCTGAGCAGTTCTTC.

This clone was recorded only once. V and J are TRBV5-1 and TRBJ2-1, with TRBD2 identical over 10 bases. The germline V gene has CDR1 SGHRS and CDR2 YFSETQ. The CDR3 sequence is 14 residues long. With 0 bases clipped from V and 12 bases from J, the junction kept 6 bases outside the gene matches. Here the CDR3 DNA reads TGCGCCAGCAGCTTGGGCGTACTAGCGGGGTGGCAGTTCTTC. Amino acids: CASSLGVLAGWQFF.

This chain joins TRBV12-3 or TRBV12-4 and TRBJ2-1; no definite D call. This CDR3 has 13 amino acids. The ends were cut back, 1 base at V and 11 bases at J, with 12 bases in the middle. Written as DNA, the CDR3 is TGTGCCAGCAGTTTAGGGGCGAGCCCCAAGCAGTTCTTC. This gives the protein CASSLGASPKQFF.

The chain uses TRBV5-6 and TRBJ1-1; D may be TRBD1 (5 bases). Per the germline V gene, CDR1 is SGHDT and CDR2 is YYEEEE. Trimming shortened V by 0 bases and J by 1 base, and 13 bases separated the two germline ends. This CDR3 spans 16 amino acids. This CDR3 reads CASSLGGGGWNTEAFF. The CDR3 DNA sequence: TGTGCCAGCAGCTTGGGGGGCGGGGGATGGAACACTGAAGCTTTCTTT. Combining the CDR3 with reference TRBV5-6 and TRBJ1-1 gives the whole variable domain DAGVTQSPTHLIKTRGQQVTLRCSPKSGHDTVSWYQQALGQGPQFIFQYYEEEERQRGNFPDRFSGHQFPNYSSELNVNALLLGDSALYLCASSLGGGGWNTEAFFGQGTRLTVV.

The gene calls are TRBV6-5 and TRBJ2-7; D is unclear. Germline values: CDR1 MNHEY, CDR2 SVGAGI. V was shortened by 0 bases and J by 0 bases, with 12 bases between the two germline ends. This CDR3 is 16 amino acids long. The CDR3 coding sequence is TGTGCCAGCAGTTACTCGTCCCCAGGCCTCTCCTACGAGCAGTACTTC. It specifies CASSYSSPGLSYEQYF.

Only one count was recorded for this clone. The chain couples TRBV9 to TRBJ2-7; possibly TRBD2 for D (6 bases). This CDR3 contains 13 residues. The germline V and J ends were trimmed by 4 bases and 3 bases, with 11 bases remaining between them. CDR1 is SGDLS and CDR2 is YYNGEE in the germline V gene. CDR3 sequence: CASSSGLNYEQYF. In DNA, the CDR3 is TGTGCCAGCAGCTCAGGACTAAACTACGAGCAGTACTTC.

The chain joins TRBV2 to TRBJ1-5, with 7 positions matching TRBD1. J lost 3 bases, V lost 4 bases, and 3 bases had no gene match. The germline V gene has CDR1 SNHLY and CDR2 FYNNEI. This CDR3 contains 14 residues. CDR3 DNA: TGTGCCAGCAGTGTACAGGGGATCAATCAGCCCCAGCATTTT. Protein sequence: CASSVQGINQPQHF.

This clone showed up just a few times. V and J are TRBV11-1 and TRBJ2-7; D is ambiguous. CDR3 size: 11 residues. CDR1 and CDR2 from the germline V gene are SGHAT and FQDESV (reference sequence). V was shortened by 4 bases and J by 5 bases, with 6 bases between the two germline ends. The CDR3 here is CASSYTDEQYF. CDR3 in DNA: TGTGCCAGCAGCTACACAGACGAGCAGTACTTC.

This chain links TRBV5-1 with TRBJ1-2, with D perhaps TRBD1 (6 bases). The V end lost 4 bases, the J end lost 2 bases, and 9 bases lay between the germline ends. This CDR3 is built from 13 residues. Germline-derived CDR1 and CDR2 are SGHRS and YFSETQ. The CDR3 protein is CASSETGNYGYTF. In DNA form, the CDR3 reads TGCGCCAGCAGCGAGACAGGCAACTATGGCTACACCTTC.

This clone was counted only a few times. The V and J genes are TRBV2 and TRBJ2-7; 7 bases are shared with TRBD1. CDR3 length equals 14 residues. The J segment lost 1 base and the V segment lost 5 bases, leaving 5 bases of the junction unmatched. Per the germline V gene, CDR1 is SNHLY and CDR2 is FYNNEI. The chain's CDR3 is CASSQEQGSYEQYF. CDR3 bases: TGTGCCAGCAGTCAGGAACAGGGGTCCTACGAGCAGTACTTC. Based on the CDR3 plus reference TRBV2 and TRBJ2-7, the full variable domain is EPEVTQTPSHQVTQMGQEVILRCVPISNHLYFYWYRQILGQKVEFLVSFYNNEISEKSEIFDDQFSVERPDGSNFTLKIRSTKLEDSAMYFCASSQEQGSYEQYFGPGTRLTVT.

This clone appeared a single time. The chain employs TRBV5-6 and TRBJ1-2; 9 bases fit TRBD1. The CDR3 has 14 residues. The V and J ends lost 2 bases and 5 bases, in that order; junction bases with no gene match: 4. Looked up from germline, CDR1 is SGHDT and CDR2 is YYEEEE. DNA of the CDR3: TGTGCCAGCAGCTTATCCGGGACAGGGTATGGCTACACCTTC. Translation gives CASSLSGTGYGYTF.

The DNA for the CDR3 is TGTGCCAGCAGCGCTCGTAGCGGGGGTGCGTTCAATGAGCAGTTCTTC. Its protein is CASSARSGGAFNEQFF. V gene TRBV9 combines with J gene TRBJ2-1, with 9 bases matching TRBD2. The V gene's germline CDR1 is SGDLS and CDR2 YYNGEE. The CDR3 is 16 residues long. V lost 3 bases to trimming and J lost 6 bases; unmatched junction nucleotides: 10.

The chain uses TRBV27 and TRBJ2-1; TRBD2 aligns across 8 bases. CDR3 length: 14 residues. In germline, CDR1 is MNHEY, CDR2 SMNVEV (reference sequence). With 5 bases clipped from V and 5 bases from J, the junction kept 5 bases outside the gene matches. The CDR3 bases are TGTGCCAGCAGTGTAGCGGGACTGAACAATGAGCAGTTCTTC. Amino acid sequence: CASSVAGLNNEQFF.

The V call is TRBV6-2 or TRBV6-3, the J call TRBJ2-7; D uncertain. CDR3 length: 11 residues. V lost 2 bases and J lost 3, with 2 bases in between. Germline loops: CDR1 MNHEY, CDR2 SVGEGT. In DNA, the CDR3 is TGTGCCAGCAGTTACCTCTACGAGCAGTACTTC. This gives the protein CASSYLYEQYF.

This clone was found once. This chain links TRBV18 with TRBJ2-1, with 12 bases that match TRBD1. This CDR3 comprises 15 residues. In germline, CDR1 is KGHSH, CDR2 LQKENI. Unmatched junction bases numbered 6, after V lost 3 bases and J lost 9 bases. The CDR3 loop is CASSPGTGGAGEQFF. The CDR3 coding sequence is TGTGCCAGCTCACCCGGGACAGGGGGCGCGGGTGAGCAGTTCTTC.

This clone was seen once. The chain uses TRBV11-2 and TRBJ2-1, with D maybe TRBD2 (6 bases). This CDR3 has 15 amino acids. Germline V gene data show CDR1 as SGHAT and CDR2 as FQNNGV. V lost 1 base and J lost 4, with 11 bases in between. The CDR3 reads CASSLGSGPYNEQFF. The DNA of the CDR3 is TGTGCCAGCAGCTTAGGAAGCGGGCCTTACAATGAGCAGTTCTTC.

This chain joins TRBV7-3 and TRBJ1-6; TRBD1 might be the D (5 bases). Germline-derived CDR1 and CDR2 are SGHTA and FQGTGA. V dropped 5 bases and J dropped 6 bases, with 14 bases sitting between them. This CDR3 has 15 amino acids. This CDR3 is CASSLASGGNSPLHF. The CDR3 nucleotides are TGTGCCAGCAGCCTAGCGTCTGGGGGTAATTCACCCCTCCACTTT.

The chain uses TRBV7-9 and TRBJ2-7, with 9 bases aligning to TRBD2. Trimming at V came to 3 bases and at J to 1 base, leaving 10 bases not matched to a gene. Germline values: CDR1 SEHNR, CDR2 FQNEAQ (reference sequence). The CDR3 consists of 17 residues. The CDR3, as DNA: TGTGCCAGCAGCTTTATTGGCGGGAGGGCCGGTTCCTACGAGCAGTACTTC. It is translated as CASSFIGGRAGSYEQYF.

The genes are TRBV6-2 or TRBV6-3 and TRBJ1-2, with 7 bases that match TRBD1. CDR3 length equals 13 residues. After removal of 6 bases from V and 2 bases from J, the junction contained 3 bases not matched to a gene. The germline gives CDR1 MNHEY, CDR2 SVGEGT. The CDR3 region is CASSNRGNYGYTF. For the CDR3, the DNA is TGTGCCAGCAGCAACAGGGGAAACTATGGCTACACCTTC.

This clone was found once. The gene calls are TRBV15 and TRBJ1-2; the D gene is possibly TRBD1 (6 bases). V was shortened by 6 bases and J by 4 bases, with 21 bases between the two germline ends. The CDR3 extends over 16 amino acids. Germline values: CDR1 LNHNV, CDR2 YYDKDF (reference sequence). The CDR3 region is CATRETGGEEGYGYTF. The CDR3 region has the DNA TGTGCCACCAGAGAAACGGGGGGCGAAGAGGGCTATGGCTACACCTTC.

This sequence joins TRBV28 and TRBJ2-7; possible D gene TRBD1, 6 bases. In germline, CDR1 is MDHEN, CDR2 SYDVKM. V gave up 6 bases and J gave up 6 bases, with 15 bases separating them. The CDR3 has 13 amino acids. The chain's CDR3 is CASRTGRWGEQYF. CDR3 DNA sequence: TGTGCCAGCAGGACAGGCCGTTGGGGCGAGCAGTACTTC.

The V call is TRBV19, the J call TRBJ2-3; the D is unclear. This CDR3 has 14 residues. The germline V and J ends were trimmed by 2 bases and 0 bases, with 6 bases remaining between them. Germline V gene data show CDR1 as LNHDA and CDR2 as SQIVND (reference sequence). CDR3 sequence reads: CASSITFSTDTQYF. The CDR3 DNA reads TGTGCCAGTAGTATAACTTTCAGCACAGATACGCAGTATTTT.

CDR3 sequence (DNA): TGTGCCAGCAGTGTGGGGCAGCAAAGCACAGATACGCAGTATTTT. It specifies CASSVGQQSTDTQYF. V usage is TRBV2 and J usage is TRBJ2-3; TRBD1 might be the D (5 bases). The germline V gene has CDR1 SNHLY and CDR2 FYNNEI. CDR3 size: 15 residues. Trimming took 4 bases from V and 0 from J, leaving 11 bases between them.

J is TRBJ2-2 and V is TRBV7-2, with a tentative D call TRBD2 (5 bases). The ends were cut back, 5 bases at V and 4 bases at J, with 11 bases in the middle. Germline V gene data show CDR1 as SGHTA and CDR2 as FQGNSA. The CDR3 is made up of 14 amino acids. CDR3 DNA sequence: TGTGCCAGCAGCCTTCAGGACTTCACCGGGGAGCTGTTTTTT. Amino acids: CASSLQDFTGELFF. Supplemented by reference TRBV7-2 and TRBJ2-2, the full variable domain reads GAGVSQSPSNKVTEKGKDVELRCDPISGHTALYWYRQSLGQGLEFLIYFQGNSAPDKSGLPSDRFSAERTGGSVSTLTIQRTQQEDSAVYLCASSLQDFTGELFFGEGSRLTVL.